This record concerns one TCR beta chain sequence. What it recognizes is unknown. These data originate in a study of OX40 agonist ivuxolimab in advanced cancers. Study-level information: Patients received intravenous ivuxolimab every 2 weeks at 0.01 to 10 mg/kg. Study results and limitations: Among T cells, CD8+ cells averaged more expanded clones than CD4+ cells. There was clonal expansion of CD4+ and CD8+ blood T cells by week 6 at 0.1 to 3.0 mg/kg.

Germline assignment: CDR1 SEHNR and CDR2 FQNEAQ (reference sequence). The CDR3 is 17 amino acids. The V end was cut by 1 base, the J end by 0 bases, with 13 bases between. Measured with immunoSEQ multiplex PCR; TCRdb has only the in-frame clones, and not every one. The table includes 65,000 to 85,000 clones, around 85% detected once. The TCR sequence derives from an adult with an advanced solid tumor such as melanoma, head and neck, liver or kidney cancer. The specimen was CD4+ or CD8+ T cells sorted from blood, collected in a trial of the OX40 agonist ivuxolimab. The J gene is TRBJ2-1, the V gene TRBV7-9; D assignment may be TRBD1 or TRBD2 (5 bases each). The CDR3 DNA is TGTGCCAGCAGCTTAGGCGAGGGGTCCGGCTCCTACAATGAGCAGTTCTTC. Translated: CASSLGEGSGSYNEQFF.